The entry that follows covers one T cell receptor beta chain sequence. No cognate antigen has been identified for it. Per-base qualities were not stored, and no clone one base away is much larger. In total, about 650 healthy bone marrow donors made up the cohort. All cohort members were sampled while nominally healthy, although unrecorded immune exposures were likely present. The donor was CMV seropositive and belonged to the group of more than 250 seropositive cohort members. Each donor provided a peripheral blood sample, and peripheral blood mononuclear cells were used for TCR beta sequencing. The Qiagen DNeasy Blood Extraction Kit was used to extract genomic DNA from the blood cell samples. The CDR3 covers 15 residues, taking in both the cysteine and the phenylalanine. Left in the record is the CDR3 DNA by itself, 45 bases read in frame from the first base. CDR1 and CDR2, looked up from the germline V gene (reference sequence), are LNHDA and SQIVND. V is reduced by 7 bases and J by 0 bases, leaving a spacing of 13 bases between them.

The library was produced with the immunoSEQ multiplex PCR assay. For the multiplex PCR, a mixture combining 60 forward primers for TCR Vbeta segments and 13 reverse primers for TCR Jbeta segments was used. The CDR3 region of rearranged TCR beta genes was amplified from genomic DNA by a multiplex PCR assay. The Illumina HiSeq System was used to sequence the amplified TCR beta libraries as 87-base-pair reads. Per the source publication's procedure: A later analysis counted approximately 84 million unique TCR beta chains across the 650 to 800 repertoires, and some 12 million of these chains were shared by at least two donors. A nearest-neighbor algorithm error-corrected the raw reads and collapsed the reads into unique sequences, merging closely related sequences to remove PCR and sequencing errors. Alignment of CDR3 sequences to IMGT reference sequences was used to assign V, D and J gene segments. For a sequence to be retained, a match of at least six nucleotides to both a V gene segment and a J gene segment was required. A rearrangement was called productive if the CDR3 had no stop codons and remained in frame with V and J, and every other rearrangement was called non-productive. Following IMGT convention, CDR3 was defined as the stretch from the second conserved V-encoded cysteine up to the conserved J-encoded phenylalanine. The earlier analysis of about 620 of the donors excluded sequences that lacked an unambiguous match to a single V gene segment. An earlier analysis of several hundred of the donors classified V segments as functional when productive rearrangements were above 56.7% and as segregating when the standard deviation between donors was above 5%. To diagnose cytomegalovirus status from the catalog of TCR beta chain sequences, a statistical classification framework was built. V and J gene assignment, in a later analysis, came from comparing TCR nucleotide sequences with IMGT/GENE-DB human TR gene sequences. A later analysis assigned CDR3 sequences and most-parsimonious VDJ recombination scenarios with the TCRdist pipeline. In a later analysis, each TCR beta chain was defined by its CDR3 amino acid sequence together with its V-gene family, and reads without a unique V-gene family were excluded. A later analysis removed several hundred highly shared, low-generation-probability nucleotide sequences to deal with suspected cross-contamination and a sequencing artifact. A later analysis calculated a clonal expansion index for each public chain from normalized within-repertoire ranks of inferred template counts. In a later analysis, generation probabilities were computed with a VDJ recombination model fitted to out-of-frame rearrangements, and the resulting probabilities were checked against IGoR. In a later analysis, TCR-TCR, TCR-HLA and TCR-CMV co-occurrence was scored with hypergeometric tests, and a repertoire-size bias correction was applied to TCR pairs. False discovery rates were estimated in a later analysis by permuting HLA or CMV assignments 20 times. In a later analysis, co-occurring TCRs were grouped using DBSCAN, with TCRdist sequence similarity added in when clustering inside HLA-allele-positive subsets. Co-occurrence clustering excluded repertoires with fewer than 30,000 or more than 120,000 public chains, plus five with anomalous nucleotide sharing. TCRdb carries this immuneACCESS record with in-frame sequences only. Its versions omit some clonotypes, under half of them owing to an unresolved V gene in the studies checked, with the rest unexplained. V, J and clone size are taken as reported in that table, and D and trimming were inferred from the DNA itself. The sample table records about 120,000 clones; 76% of these occur just once. The ten most abundant clones make up roughly 13% of the sample.

This record belongs to a study of cytomegalovirus exposure and HLA in healthy donors (dated 2017 in TCRdb). Turning to the overall study: In an earlier analysis of 450 to 750 of the donors, approximately 260 Gb of sequence data and just under 120 million unique TCR beta sequences from about 180 million T cells were reported. An early release covering some 640 HLA-typed donors comprised 250 to 350 gigabases of sequencing data and 85 million or so unique TCR sequences. The genetic ancestry cluster associated with self-reported Caucasian donors included over 80% of the roughly 400 genotyped donors. The study aimed to test whether signatures of past pathogen exposure could be identified by cataloging public T cell receptors. The T cell repertoires of 666 subjects were profiled by immunosequencing and related to cytomegalovirus serostatus. A separate validation cohort of 100 to 150 different subjects was used in addition to the approximately 670-subject first cohort. To predict cytomegalovirus infection status, the study brought together high-throughput TCR immunosequencing, statistical association of individual TCRs with disease status, and machine learning. A later analysis re-analyzed previously published TCR beta repertoires from roughly 630 donors and added high-resolution HLA genotyping to study TCR occurrence patterns. In the later analysis, no new phenotypic data were used to find candidate immune exposures; instead, reliance was placed on TCR beta sequences and their occurrence across donors. An earlier analysis of approximately 640 of the donors applied high-throughput TCR beta sequencing to assess whether each TCR beta V gene segment acted as functional or pseudogenic. Donor age, sex, ethnicity and CMV serostatus were compiled together with the repertoire data. In a later genetic analysis, genome-wide SNP genotypes for about three fifths of the 666 donors were used, and that subset was treated as a discovery cohort. Every discovery cohort repertoire had been produced on one sequencing platform. HLA typing included class I and class II loci at four-digit resolution. Typing coverage differed by locus: A, B, C, DRB1 and DQB1 were typed in roughly 620-630 donors, DQA1 in about 510, DPA1 in 600 to 610, and DPB1 in 472. Roughly five DR-DQ haplotypes were treated as single units for association and clustering because of strong linkage in the cohort. Among a few hundred genotyped donors of the cohort, an average of around 240,000 unique TCR beta nucleotide sequences were sequenced per donor, around 20% of them non-productive.

Results the study describes overall, beyond this receptor: Most TCR sequences were seen in very few donors, while some public TCRs were found in many individuals. A further reported finding was that TCR beta sequences accurately predicted the HLA-A and HLA-B alleles for most subjects in the first cohort. In a later genetic analysis, fewer N-insertions in productive TCRs were reported among donors in an Asian-associated ancestry cluster than the roughly 640-donor mean. Strong co-occurrence of HLA alleles, especially DR and DQ, made assigning TCR associations to individual alleles difficult. Cytomegalovirus status was reported to be diagnosed by the classifier with high specificity and sensitivity in both the original and validation cohorts. HLA typing was unavailable for some donors at each locus, so association tests used only the typed subset. In an earlier analysis of fewer than 700 of the donors, most TCR beta V segments appeared in productive rearrangements about 87% or about 30% of the time, broadly matching IMGT annotations. The presence/absence analyses assumed that sequencing depth was roughly uniform across donors, and that assumption may not be true. For the cohort, immune exposure information was limited to CMV serostatus. V-gene and J-gene trimming of TCR beta chains was associated with a missense DCLRE1C variant in a later genetic analysis, and the association was replicated in an independent cohort. In this cohort, only TCR beta chains were sequenced, and detectable features were limited by the absence of alpha or paired-chain data. A later analysis found that HLA-associated TCR beta chains were more clonally expanded and had lower generation probabilities than equally common non-associated chains. In a later analysis, several top co-occurrence clusters were reported to appear linked to parvovirus B19, influenza, CMV and Epstein-Barr virus. A total of roughly 160 TCR beta chains were listed by the study as associated with cytomegalovirus. According to the authors, the approach could potentially be generalized to other disease states and immunological phenotypes. According to a later analysis, TCR association rates differed among HLA loci, with DRB1 alleles showing the most associated TCRs and HLA-C alleles showing the fewest. A cluster of highly shared sequence variants was judged likely to be a technical artifact of the sequencing pipeline. Fewer than 20 rarely observed V segments, including chromosome 9 orphons, were excluded from the earlier analysis of 550 to 700 of the donors because counts were too low. The 87-base-pair reads could not distinguish some IMGT-functional V segments, including TRBV6-2 and TRBV6-3, so those segments were excluded. Correlated functional status among segregating V segments might be attributable to linkage disequilibrium, but an unknown experimental factor could not be ruled out. In a later analysis, about 17,000 TCR beta sequences were associated with specific HLA alleles at a false discovery rate of 0.05. In vitro tests confirmed that three of the cytomegalovirus-associated TCR beta chains recognize cytomegalovirus antigens. Most CMV-associated TCR beta chains appeared to be HLA-restricted in a later analysis, and the HLA associations seemed to be driven largely by CMV exposure.

This clonotype was sampled from a man aged 25-40 years in good health and CMV-seropositive. The material sequenced was PBMCs. The chain is assembled from TRBV19 and TRBJ1-5, with a tentative D gene TRBD1 over 5 matching bases. The nucleotide sequence is TGTGCCAGTAACAGGAGGGGTAATAGCAATCAGCCCCAGCATTTT. Translated, it reads CASNRRGNSNQPQHF.